This TCR beta chain was captured by sequencing in a study of response to subunit inactivated influenza vaccine. General observations from the study: With each seasonal influenza vaccination, the authors suggested, few new T cells are recruited.

TCRdb re-analysed the RT-PCR reads in MiXCR, keeping a single row per CDR3 protein. Here the sample spans 530,000 or so distinct CDR3 sequences, 25% being singletons. To note about this clonotype: What it binds is not known.

Trimming took 2 bases from V and 0 from J, leaving 10 bases between them. The CDR3 totals 14 residues. Germline loops: CDR1 DFQATT, CDR2 SNEGSKA (reference sequence). The V and J genes are TRBV20-1 and TRBJ1-1; D perhaps matches TRBD1 (5 bases). The sequenced sample was CD4+ T cells sorted from PBMCs, obtained more than 4 days after vaccination. The sequence derives from a man in his forties or fifties who received an inactivated influenza vaccine. Here the CDR3 reads CSARQGFMNTEAFF. In DNA form, the CDR3 reads TGCAGTGCTAGACAGGGCTTCATGAACACTGAAGCTTTCTTT.